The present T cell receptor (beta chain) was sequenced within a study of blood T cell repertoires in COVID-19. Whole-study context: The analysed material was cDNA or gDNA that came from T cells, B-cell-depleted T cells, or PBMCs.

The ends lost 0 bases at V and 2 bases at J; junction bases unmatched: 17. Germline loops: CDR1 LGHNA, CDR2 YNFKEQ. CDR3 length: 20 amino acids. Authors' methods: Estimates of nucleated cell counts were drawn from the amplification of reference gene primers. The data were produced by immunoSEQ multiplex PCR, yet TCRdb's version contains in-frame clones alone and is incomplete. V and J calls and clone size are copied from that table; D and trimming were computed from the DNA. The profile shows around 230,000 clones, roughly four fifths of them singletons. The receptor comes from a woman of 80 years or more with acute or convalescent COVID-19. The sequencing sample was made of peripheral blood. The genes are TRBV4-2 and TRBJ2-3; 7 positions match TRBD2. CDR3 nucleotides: TGTGCCAGCAGCCAAGAAGGGAGAAGGGCCAGCGGGGACCCCACAGATACGCAGTATTTT. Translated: CASSQEGRRASGDPTDTQYF.